These 21 T cell receptor beta chains originate from one sample sequenced in a study of molecular identifiers for immune sequencing clone quantification. TCRdb passed the PCR reads through MiXCR, listing each CDR3 protein once. This sample has some 320,000 distinct CDR3 sequences, with about a fifth found just once. Material: naive CD8+ T cells from blood, with Jurkat cell RNA spiked in. The sample's subset: FACS-sorted CD8+CD4-CCR7+CD45RA+ naive T cells. These receptors came from a human donor in good health. Some libraries in this study had Jurkat cell RNA spiked in.

This clonotype occurred many times. The V and J genes are TRBV6-5 and TRBJ1-4; 7 positions agree with TRBD1. Germline assignment: CDR1 MNHEY and CDR2 SVGAGI. The CDR3 covers 14 residues. V lost 6 bases and J lost 7; bases outside the gene matches: 8. The CDR3 loop reads CASSTTGYGEKLFF. CDR3 nucleotides: TGTGCCAGCAGCACGACAGGGTATGGTGAAAAACTGTTTTTT.

This clonotype was recorded at least ten times. This chain links TRBV5-4 with TRBJ2-3, with 12 bases identical to TRBD2. Per germline, CDR1 SGHNT and CDR2 YYREEE (reference sequence). V lost 6 bases, J lost 4 bases, and 9 bases stayed unmatched. The CDR3 totals 16 residues. CDR3 in DNA: TGTGCCAGCAACTATCTAGCGGGAGGGCCGGCAGATACGCAGTATTTT. Protein product: CASNYLAGGPADTQYF.

This clonotype has just a few counts. This likely comes from a read error, as the CDR3 has no conserved phenylalanine or tryptophan at its end. The V call is TRBV4-1, the J call TRBJ1-1, with D unclear. Deletions cut 1 base from V and 2 bases from J, with 5 bases between. Germline loops: CDR1 MGHRA, CDR2 YSYEKL. This CDR3 is built from 13 residues. Here the CDR3 reads CASSQGRNTEAFL. The CDR3 DNA reads TGCGCCAGCAGCCAAGGAAGAAACACTGAAGCTTTCCTT.

This clonotype was detected many times. A read error may produce the germline difference seen at one junction end. The chain uses TRBV6-2 or TRBV6-3 and TRBJ2-1; 8 bases align to TRBD2. The length of the CDR3 is 13 residues. CDR1 and CDR2 (germline): MNHEY, SVGEGT. Here the CDR3 reads CASSGTSYNEQFF. CDR3 DNA sequence: TGCGCCAGCAGTGGGACTAGTTACAATGAGCAGTTCTTC.

At least ten counts were recorded for this clonotype. V and J are TRBV29-1 and TRBJ2-7; D gene ambiguous. Trimming took off 4 bases at V and 0 bases at J, with 10 bases between the two ends. The CDR3 contains 13 residues. The germline V gene encodes CDR1 SQVTM and CDR2 ANQGSEA. DNA for the CDR3: TGCAGCGTTGCTGCCGGAGTCTCCTACGAGCAGTACTTC. Translation: CSVAAGVSYEQYF.

Worth noting for this clonotype: A much larger clone differs by one base, so this may be a read error. The J gene is TRBJ2-7, the V gene TRBV4-3; D is undetermined. The CDR3 has 16 residues. Trimming removed 3 bases from V and 3 bases from J, with 18 bases in between. The germline gives CDR1 LGHNA, CDR2 YSLEER. CDR3 nucleotide sequence: TGCGCCAGCAGCCACTTAGTCCTAACTGGGGACTACGAGCAGTACTTC. Protein: CASSHLVLTGDYEQYF.

Points on this clonotype: This may be a read error, as it is one base from a much larger clone. V gene TRBV7-2 combines with J gene TRBJ2-7; either TRBD1 or TRBD2 may fit D (5 bases each). This CDR3 has 13 residues. CDR1 and CDR2 from the germline V gene are SGHTA and FQGNSA. The CDR3 reads CASSLGAWDERYF. The CDR3 coding sequence is TGTGCCAGCAGCTTAGGGGCTTGGGACGAGCGGTACTTC. Full variable domain (missing parts from reference TRBV7-2 and TRBJ2-7): GAGVSQSPSNKVTEKGKDVELRCDPISGHTALYWYRQSLGQGLEFLIYFQGNSAPDKSGLPSDRFSAERTGGSVSTLTIQRTQQEDSAVYLCASSLGAWDERYFGPGTRLTVT.

The chain joins TRBV2 to TRBJ2-7; 7 bases match TRBD2. The germline CDR1 and CDR2 sequences are SNHLY and FYNNEI. This CDR3 has 15 residues. The trim removed 4 bases at V and 3 bases at J, leaving 9 bases unmatched. The CDR3 is CASSGGISGFYEQYF. The CDR3 region has the DNA TGTGCCAGCAGTGGAGGTATTAGCGGGTTCTACGAGCAGTACTTC. The full variable domain, completed using reference TRBV2 and TRBJ2-7, is EPEVTQTPSHQVTQMGQEVILRCVPISNHLYFYWYRQILGQKVEFLVSFYNNEISEKSEIFDDQFSVERPDGSNFTLKIRSTKLEDSAMYFCASSGGISGFYEQYFGPGTRLTVT.

In this sample, this clonotype turned up a few times. This may come from a read error, since a much larger clone is one base off. This chain connects TRBV20-1 to TRBJ1-1; no reliable D call. Deletions cut 3 bases from V and 4 bases from J, with 18 bases between. The V gene's germline CDR1 is DFQATT and CDR2 SNEGSKA (reference sequence). There are 15 residues in the CDR3. The CDR3 spells CSASSFRGFGTEAFF. In DNA, the CDR3 is TGCAGTGCTAGTAGTTTTCGGGGATTCGGCACTGAAGCTTTCTTT.

V and J are TRBV4-3 and TRBJ1-5; TRBD1 agrees at 9 bases. The CDR3 covers 17 residues. Trimming at V came to 0 bases and at J to 6 bases, leaving 9 bases not matched to a gene. The germline gives CDR1 LGHNA, CDR2 YSLEER. In DNA form, the CDR3 reads TGCGCCAGCAGCCAAGACTCCGTCGGGACAGGGTCTCAGCCCCAGCATTTT. The encoded protein is CASSQDSVGTGSQPQHF.

The V call is TRBV20-1, the J call TRBJ2-7; 9 nucleotides align to TRBD2. The CDR3 has 16 amino acids. J gave up 12 bases and V 5 bases, and 23 bases lay outside the gene matches. Germline CDR1 reads DFQATT; CDR2 reads SNEGSKA (reference sequence). Written as DNA, the CDR3 is TGCAGTGCTCCTGGTTCTAGCGGGGATTCCTACGAGCGGCGGTACTTC. Translating gives CSAPGSSGDSYERRYF.

This clonotype showed up many times. This chain joins TRBV15 and TRBJ1-5, with unresolved D. The CDR3 sequence is 13 residues long. Trimming took 5 bases from V and 5 from J, leaving 10 bases between them. Germline values: CDR1 LNHNV, CDR2 YYDKDF (reference sequence). In DNA, the CDR3 is TGTGCCACCAGCTCCCGGCGGGATCAGCCCCAGCATTTT. This sequence encodes CATSSRRDQPQHF.

Ten or more counts support this clonotype. The chain joins TRBV5-4 to TRBJ2-7; D remains ambiguous. The CDR3 covers 12 residues. The V gene lost 6 bases and the J gene lost 2 bases, with 9 bases spanning the gap. CDR1 is SGHNT and CDR2 is YYREEE in the germline V gene (reference sequence). CDR3 in amino acids: CASTDETYEQYF. The CDR3 nucleotides read TGTGCCAGCACCGACGAGACCTACGAGCAGTACTTC.

This clonotype has a handful of counts. This chain uses TRBV6-2 or TRBV6-3 with TRBJ2-1, with D unresolved. Trimming shortened V by 1 base and J by 5 bases, and 6 bases separated the two germline ends. The CDR3 is 13 residues long. Looked up from germline, CDR1 is MNHEY and CDR2 is SVGEGT. The CDR3 sequence is CASSYLANNEQFF. The CDR3 bases are TGTGCCAGCAGTTACTTAGCCAACAATGAGCAGTTCTTC.

The chain joins TRBV11-2 to TRBJ1-1; D perhaps matches TRBD1 (6 bases). V lost 1 base and J lost 1, with 13 bases in between. This CDR3 comprises 16 residues. The germline gives CDR1 SGHAT, CDR2 FQNNGV. The CDR3 reads CASSLVRDRTNTEAFF. The DNA for the CDR3 is TGTGCCAGCAGCTTAGTACGCGACAGGACGAACACTGAAGCTTTCTTT.

This clonotype showed up many times. The chain uses TRBV7-2 and TRBJ2-1; TRBD2 agrees at 11 bases. V was pared by 3 bases and J by 6 bases, with 4 bases of the junction left unmatched. Per the germline V gene, CDR1 is SGHTA and CDR2 is FQGNSA. CDR3 size: 15 residues. CDR3 sequence reads: CASSFSGGASNEQFF. CDR3 nucleotides: TGTGCCAGCAGCTTTAGCGGGGGGGCCTCCAATGAGCAGTTCTTC.

This clonotype was found many times. The rearrangement links TRBV4-1 to TRBJ1-1, with 7 bases matching TRBD1. The CDR3 is 15 amino acids. The trim removed 0 bases at V and 3 bases at J, leaving 4 bases unmatched. Germline-derived CDR1 and CDR2 are MGHRA and YSYEKL. The CDR3 sequence: CASSQDTGEDTEAFF. For the CDR3, the DNA is TGCGCCAGCAGCCAAGATACAGGGGAGGACACTGAAGCTTTCTTT.

The sample holds a few counts of this clonotype. The chain couples TRBV12-2 to TRBJ1-1. TRBV12-2 is a recognized pseudogene. The CDR3 is 13 amino acids. DNA for the CDR3: TGTGCAAGTCGCTTTAAAGAAAACACTGAAGCTTTCTTT. It is translated as CASRFKENTEAFF.

On this clonotype itself: This may stem from a read error, because a much larger clone lies one nucleotide away. The rearrangement links TRBV7-6 to TRBJ1-1; D gene unclear. Germline V CDR1 and CDR2: SGHVS, FNYEAQ. The CDR3 has 17 amino acids. DNA for the CDR3: TGTGCCAGCAGCGCGGGTCCGGAAATTACCCTGAACACTGAAGCTCTCTTT. It codes for CASSAGPEITLNTEALF.

Concerning this clonotype itself: A much more abundant neighbour one base away suggests this may be a read error. This rearrangement joins TRBV12-3 or TRBV12-4 to TRBJ2-1; 10 nucleotides agree with TRBD2. CDR3 size: 16 residues. Losses at the gene ends were 10 bases for V and 6 bases for J; bases not matched to a gene: 15. CDR3 protein: CATNLGGLARINEQFF. DNA for the CDR3: TGTGCCACTAACCTAGGGGGACTAGCGAGAATCAATGAGCAGTTCTTC.

A few counts support this clonotype. The chain carries TRBV3-1 and TRBJ2-3; a possible D gene is TRBD1 (5 bases). CDR1 and CDR2 (germline): LGHDT, YNNKEL (reference sequence). The CDR3 covers 15 residues. V lost 6 bases to trimming and J lost 4 bases, with 17 bases between them. CDR3 sequence (DNA): TGTGCCAGCAGGCCACAAGTAGGGGCCCCAGATACGCAGTATTTT. The encoded protein is CASRPQVGAPDTQYF.